The source of this TCR beta chain is a study of blood T cells in healthy people across ages. Study as a whole: The capture of about one barcoded beta molecule per two T cells was achieved by template switching.

Whole-study results and caveats: The recorded TCR beta diversity per million T cells decreased in a roughly linear manner with age.

CDR1 and CDR2 from the germline V gene are LGHNA and YNFKEQ. The CDR3 has 15 amino acids. V lost 0 bases and J 7 bases, leaving 14 bases between the germline ends. This clonotype was picked up many times. Its antigen is as yet unknown. Sample-barcoded 5' priming and a J-beta primer mix drove a second PCR of about 6 to 11 cycles. TCRdb processed the 5' RACE reads anew with MiXCR; each CDR3 protein has one entry. The profile shows over a million distinct CDR3 sequences, roughly 45% of them singletons. At least 6 million PBMCs were isolated per sample. Specimen: blood. The rearrangement uses TRBV4-2 and TRBJ2-3; a weak D match, TRBD1 (5 bases). This clonotype was obtained from a woman aged 60-70 years in good health. Here the CDR3 reads CASSQDGSGIYTQYF. CDR3 coding DNA: TGTGCCAGCAGCCAAGATGGGTCAGGGATATATACGCAGTATTTT.